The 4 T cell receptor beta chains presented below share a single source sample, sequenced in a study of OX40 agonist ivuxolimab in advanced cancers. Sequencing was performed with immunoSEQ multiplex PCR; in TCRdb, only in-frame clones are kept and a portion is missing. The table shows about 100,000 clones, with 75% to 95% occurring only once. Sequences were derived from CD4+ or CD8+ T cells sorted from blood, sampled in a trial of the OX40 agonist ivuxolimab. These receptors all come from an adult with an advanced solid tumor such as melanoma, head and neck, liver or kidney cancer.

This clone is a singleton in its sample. The CDR3 DNA is TGTGCCAGCAGTTTTTGGGGTACTGGGGCCAACGTCCTGACTTTC. The encoded protein is CASSFWGTGANVLTF. The chain uses TRBV27 and TRBJ2-6; unclear D gene. From germline, CDR1 is MNHEY and CDR2 SMNVEV (reference sequence). V lost 3 bases and J 2 bases, leaving 8 bases between the germline ends. The CDR3 runs to 15 residues.

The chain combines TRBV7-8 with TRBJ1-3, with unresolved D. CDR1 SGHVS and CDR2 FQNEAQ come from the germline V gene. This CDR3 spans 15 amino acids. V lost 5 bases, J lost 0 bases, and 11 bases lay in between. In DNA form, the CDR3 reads TGTGCCAGCAGCCTTCGACTTAACTCTGGAAACACCATATATTTT. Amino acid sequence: CASSLRLNSGNTIYF.

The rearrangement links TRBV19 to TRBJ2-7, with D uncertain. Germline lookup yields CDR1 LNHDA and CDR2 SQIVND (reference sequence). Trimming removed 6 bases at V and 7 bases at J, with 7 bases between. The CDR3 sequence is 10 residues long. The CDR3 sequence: CASRRREQYF. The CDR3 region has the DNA TGTGCCAGTAGGCGAAGGGAGCAGTACTTC.

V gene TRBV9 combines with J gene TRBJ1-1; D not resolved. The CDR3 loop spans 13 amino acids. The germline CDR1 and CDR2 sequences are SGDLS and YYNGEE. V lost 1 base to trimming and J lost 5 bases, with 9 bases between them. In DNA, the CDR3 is TGTGCCAGCAGCGTAAATGGGGATACTGAAGCTTTCTTT. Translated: CASSVNGDTEAFF.